Each of the 21 T cell receptor beta chains below was sequenced from the same sample in a study of a mutant IDH1 vaccine in newly diagnosed glioma. Antigen specificity for these receptors is unknown. Profiled with immunoSEQ multiplex PCR; TCRdb holds only in-frame clones, not every one. The data show 30,000 to 40,000 clones, roughly 80% seen once. Described time point: week 35, safety follow-up. Vaccinated patients received 300 ug of mutant IDH1 20-mer peptide per dose, with topical imiquimod. The specimen was PBMCs, collected from a glioma patient whose treatment included an IDH1 peptide vaccine. The receptors shown here come from a woman aged 18-29 years with glioma.

The chain employs TRBV7-9 and TRBJ1-5; no definite D call. In germline, CDR1 is SEHNR, CDR2 FQNEAQ (reference sequence). This CDR3 is 12 amino acids long. The V gene lost 1 base and the J gene lost 6 bases, with 4 bases spanning the gap. The CDR3 loop is CASSLGSQPQHF. The DNA for the CDR3 is TGTGCCAGCAGCTTAGGGAGTCAGCCCCAGCATTTT.

The chain recombines TRBV6-1 with TRBJ1-4; 10 nucleotides match TRBD1. The V and J ends lost 7 bases and 7 bases, in that order; junction bases with no gene match: 6. CDR1 MNHNS and CDR2 SASEGT come from the germline V gene. The CDR3 has 14 residues. The CDR3 loop is CASTPDRGREKLFF. CDR3 coding DNA: TGTGCCAGCACTCCTGACAGGGGGCGTGAAAAACTGTTTTTT.

This sequence joins TRBV27 and TRBJ1-1; maybe TRBD1 (6 bases). The CDR3 loop spans 14 amino acids. The germline V gene has CDR1 MNHEY and CDR2 SMNVEV (reference sequence). Trimming removed 5 bases at V and 0 bases at J, with 10 bases between. For the CDR3, the DNA is TGTGCCAGCAGTATTCAGGGGATGAACACTGAAGCTTTCTTT. Encoded protein: CASSIQGMNTEAFF.

In DNA, the CDR3 is TGTGCCATCAGTGGCATCTTTATAGCGGGAGGGCCGGGGGAGCTGTTTTTT. Protein product: CAISGIFIAGGPGELFF. The gene calls are TRBV10-3 and TRBJ2-2, with 11 positions matching TRBD2. Looked up from germline, CDR1 is ENHRY and CDR2 is SYGVKD. Trimming cost V 4 bases and J 8 bases; bases outside gene matches: 12. The CDR3 totals 17 residues.

The chain carries TRBV6-5 and TRBJ1-5; possibly TRBD1 for D (6 bases). Germline V gene lookup returns CDR1 MNHEY and CDR2 SVGAGI. This CDR3 has 14 residues. Trimming stripped 6 bases from V and 4 bases from J, with 13 bases between. DNA of the CDR3: TGTGCCAGCAGCCTGACAACAGGGAATCAGCCCCAGCATTTT. Protein product: CASSLTTGNQPQHF.

This sequence joins TRBV4-2 and TRBJ2-3; D unresolved. From germline, CDR1 is LGHNA and CDR2 YNFKEQ. This CDR3 comprises 12 residues. V lost 4 bases and J 0 bases, leaving 2 bases between the germline ends. The CDR3 sequence: CASSLSTDTQYF. CDR3 bases: TGTGCCAGCAGCCTTAGCACAGATACGCAGTATTTT.

The J gene is TRBJ2-1, the V gene TRBV5-6; 9 bases align to TRBD2. The V segment lost 4 bases and the J segment 2 bases; nucleotides outside the gene matches: 4. The CDR3 is 15 residues long. The V gene's germline CDR1 is SGHDT and CDR2 YYEEEE. CDR3 DNA sequence: TGTGCCAGCAGCCCGGGACTAGCAGCCTACAATGAGCAGTTCTTC. Translated: CASSPGLAAYNEQFF. The full variable domain, completed using reference TRBV5-6 and TRBJ2-1, is DAGVTQSPTHLIKTRGQQVTLRCSPKSGHDTVSWYQQALGQGPQFIFQYYEEEERQRGNFPDRFSGHQFPNYSSELNVNALLLGDSALYLCASSPGLAAYNEQFFGPGTRLTVL.

The chain combines TRBV5-1 with TRBJ2-5, with TRBD1 matching 7 bases. Trimming took 5 bases from V and 2 from J; bases not matched to a gene: 6. The CDR3 totals 14 residues. CDR1 is SGHRS, CDR2 YFSETQ, per germline. The CDR3 DNA reads as TGCGCCAGCAGACCGACAGGGCTGCAAGAGACCCAGTACTTC. Its protein is CASRPTGLQETQYF.

The chain carries TRBV25-1 and TRBJ2-7; D call uncertain. Trimming shortened V by 3 bases and J by 1 base, and 10 bases separated the two germline ends. The CDR3 is 14 amino acids. Per germline, CDR1 MGHDK and CDR2 SYGVNS. The CDR3 protein is CASSDPSRSYEQYF. As DNA, the CDR3 is TGTGCCAGCAGTGACCCCTCTAGGTCCTACGAGCAGTACTTC.

V is TRBV7-2 and J is TRBJ1-2; TRBD1 aligns across 10 bases. The CDR3 is 14 amino acids. The V gene's germline CDR1 is SGHTA and CDR2 FQGNSA. The ends lost 5 bases at V and 4 bases at J; junction bases unmatched: 4. CDR3 in amino acids: CASSRDRGTYGYTF. CDR3 coding DNA: TGTGCCAGCAGCAGGGACAGGGGTACCTATGGCTACACCTTC.

The CDR3 is CASSEAAPNTEAFF. CDR3 bases: TGCGCCAGCAGCGAGGCTGCGCCGAACACTGAAGCTTTCTTT. The chain uses TRBV5-1 and TRBJ1-1; no reliable D call. Between the trimmed V and J ends, which lost 4 bases and 1 base, there was a span of 11 bases. CDR1 SGHRS and CDR2 YFSETQ come from the germline V gene. The CDR3 has 14 residues. Full variable domain (missing parts from reference TRBV5-1 and TRBJ1-1): KAGVTQTPRYLIKTRGQQVTLSCSPISGHRSVSWYQQTPGQGLQFLFEYFSETQRNKGNFPGRFSGRQFSNSRSEMNVSTLELGDSALYLCASSEAAPNTEAFFGQGTRLTVV.

The rearrangement joins TRBV11-3 to TRBJ2-7; D is undetermined. V was pared by 1 base and J by 4 bases, with 8 bases between. The CDR3 is made up of 13 amino acids. Germline CDR1 is SGHNT and CDR2 is YENEEA. CDR3 sequence: CASSLVVGYEQYF. In nucleotides, the CDR3 is TGTGCCAGCAGCTTAGTGGTGGGTTACGAGCAGTACTTC. The full variable domain, rest sourced from reference TRBV11-3 and TRBJ2-7, is EAGVVQSPRYKIIEKKQPVAFWCNPISGHNTLYWYLQNLGQGPELLIRYENEEAVDDSQLPKDRFSAERLKGVDSTLKIQPAELGDSAVYLCASSLVVGYEQYFGPGTRLTVT.

This chain connects TRBV29-1 to TRBJ1-1; a possible D gene is TRBD1 (5 bases). This CDR3 has 17 amino acids. Per germline, CDR1 SQVTM and CDR2 ANQGSEA. V lost 5 bases, J lost 0 bases, and 22 bases lay in between. In DNA form, the CDR3 reads TGCAGCGTTAAAGGGGCCCCATGGAACAATATGAACACTGAAGCTTTCTTT. It codes for CSVKGAPWNNMNTEAFF. Full variable domain (remainder filled in from reference TRBV29-1 and TRBJ1-1): SAVISQKPSRDICQRGTSLTIQCQVDSQVTMMFWYRQQPGQSLTLIATANQGSEATYESGFVIDKFPISRPNLTFSTLTVSNMSPEDSSIYLCSVKGAPWNNMNTEAFFGQGTRLTVV.

In its sample, this clone was seen once. The chain recombines TRBV28 with TRBJ2-5; the D call may be TRBD1 or TRBD2 (5 bases each). The length of the CDR3 is 14 residues. CDR1 and CDR2 from the germline V gene are MDHEN and SYDVKM. V was clipped by 3 bases and J by 3 bases, with 11 bases between them. The DNA of the CDR3 is TGTGCCAGCAGTTTGGGGCCGAGGGAAGAGACCCAGTACTTC. Its translation is CASSLGPREETQYF.

The rearrangement joins TRBV4-2 to TRBJ1-2, with D possibly matching TRBD1 (5 bases). V was shortened by 0 bases and J by 5 bases, with 13 bases between the two germline ends. The germline V gene encodes CDR1 LGHNA and CDR2 YNFKEQ. The length of the CDR3 is 15 residues. The CDR3 reads CASSQEGTRGYGYTF. The CDR3 nucleotides are TGTGCCAGCAGCCAAGAGGGGACTCGCGGGTATGGCTACACCTTC.

This clone was seen only a few times. The chain joins TRBV4-2 to TRBJ2-1; no clear D. The CDR3 covers 12 residues. Trimming stripped 8 bases from V and 6 bases from J, with 11 bases between. Per the germline V gene, CDR1 is LGHNA and CDR2 is YNFKEQ. DNA for the CDR3: TGTGCCAGCGCCCGTGGTGCCAATGAGCAGTTCTTC. Translation: CASARGANEQFF.

The rearrangement links TRBV18 to TRBJ1-2; 7 bases match TRBD1. Looked up from germline, CDR1 is KGHSH and CDR2 is LQKENI. V gave up 5 bases and J gave up 4 bases; unmatched junction bases: 7. The CDR3 totals 14 residues. CDR3 DNA: TGTGCCAGCTCAAACGGACAGGCGGCCTATGGCTACACCTTC. It encodes CASSNGQAAYGYTF.

J is TRBJ1-2 and V is TRBV13; 8 positions match TRBD1. Trimming took 0 bases from V and 3 from J; bases not matched to a gene: 0. Germline assignment: CDR1 PRHDT and CDR2 FYEKMQ (reference sequence). CDR3 length: 14 residues. The DNA for the CDR3 is TGTGCCAGCAGCTTAGGGACAGGGGACTATGGCTACACCTTC. Translating gives CASSLGTGDYGYTF.

V gene TRBV6-6 combines with J gene TRBJ2-7; D is uncertain. The CDR3 length is 13 residues. Germline CDR1 reads MNHNY; CDR2 reads SVGAGI (reference sequence). V lost 2 bases and J lost 9, with 14 bases in between. The CDR3 protein is CASSYDDLFGQYF. DNA of the CDR3: TGTGCCAGCAGTTACGACGATTTATTTGGGCAGTACTTC.

The gene calls are TRBV7-2 and TRBJ2-3, with 14 positions matching TRBD2. V lost 5 bases, J lost 6 bases, and 7 bases stayed unmatched. Germline values: CDR1 SGHTA, CDR2 FQGNSA. CDR3 length: 16 residues. The DNA of the CDR3 is TGTGCCAGCAGCGCTCGACTAGCGGGAGGGTTTGATACGCAGTATTTT. It encodes CASSARLAGGFDTQYF. The complete variable domain, with remaining parts taken from reference TRBV7-2 and TRBJ2-3, reads GAGVSQSPSNKVTEKGKDVELRCDPISGHTALYWYRQSLGQGLEFLIYFQGNSAPDKSGLPSDRFSAERTGGSVSTLTIQRTQQEDSAVYLCASSARLAGGFDTQYFGPGTRLTVL.

In the case of this clone: At the DNA level, this CDR3 is encoded by other sequences in the same sample as well. The chain combines TRBV30 with TRBJ2-5; the match to TRBD1 covers 7 bases. The CDR3 covers 12 residues. J was trimmed by 4 bases and V by 2 bases; bases with no gene match: 1. Germline values: CDR1 GTSNPN, CDR2 SVGIG (reference sequence). DNA of the CDR3: TGTGCCTGGAGTCCAGGGGGAGAGACCCAGTACTTC. Its translation is CAWSPGGETQYF.